This note documents a single T cell receptor beta chain sequence. Its matching antigen is unknown. Assay: immunoSEQ multiplex PCR; the TCRdb copy retains only in-frame clones and omits some. The sample shows some 150,000 clones, about 87% of them seen only once. These data originate in a study of cytomegalovirus exposure and HLA in healthy donors. Study observations and caveats: Rarity held for most TCR sequences, but there were some public TCRs that occurred in many donors. In vitro experiments confirmed that three CMV-associated chains were specific for CMV antigens. The authors listed approximately 160 TCR beta chains as cytomegalovirus-associated.

V was clipped by 0 bases and J by 6 bases; unmatched bases: 2. Germline V gene data show CDR1 as SGDLS and CDR2 as YYNGEE. The CDR3 has 15 amino acids. The chain employs TRBV9 and TRBJ2-1, with 11 bases that match TRBD2. The sequence was obtained from a woman in her 30s in good health and CMV-seronegative. The specimen sequenced was PBMCs. The CDR3 sequence: CASSVGLAGFNEQFF. CDR3 in DNA: TGTGCCAGCAGCGTAGGACTAGCGGGGTTCAATGAGCAGTTCTTC.